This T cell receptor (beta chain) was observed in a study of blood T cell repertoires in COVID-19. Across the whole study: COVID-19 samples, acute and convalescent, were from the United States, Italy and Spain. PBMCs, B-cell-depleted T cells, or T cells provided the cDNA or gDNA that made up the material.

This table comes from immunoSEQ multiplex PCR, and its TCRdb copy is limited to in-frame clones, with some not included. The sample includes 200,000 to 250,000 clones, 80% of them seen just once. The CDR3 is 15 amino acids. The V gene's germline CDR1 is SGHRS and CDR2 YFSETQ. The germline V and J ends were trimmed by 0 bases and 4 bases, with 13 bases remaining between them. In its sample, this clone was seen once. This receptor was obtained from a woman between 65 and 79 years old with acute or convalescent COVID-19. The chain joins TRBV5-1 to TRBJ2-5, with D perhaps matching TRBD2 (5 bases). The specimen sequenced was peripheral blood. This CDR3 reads CASSLERTPGETQYF. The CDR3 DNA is TGCGCCAGCAGCTTGGAGCGGACCCCGGGAGAGACCCAGTACTTC.